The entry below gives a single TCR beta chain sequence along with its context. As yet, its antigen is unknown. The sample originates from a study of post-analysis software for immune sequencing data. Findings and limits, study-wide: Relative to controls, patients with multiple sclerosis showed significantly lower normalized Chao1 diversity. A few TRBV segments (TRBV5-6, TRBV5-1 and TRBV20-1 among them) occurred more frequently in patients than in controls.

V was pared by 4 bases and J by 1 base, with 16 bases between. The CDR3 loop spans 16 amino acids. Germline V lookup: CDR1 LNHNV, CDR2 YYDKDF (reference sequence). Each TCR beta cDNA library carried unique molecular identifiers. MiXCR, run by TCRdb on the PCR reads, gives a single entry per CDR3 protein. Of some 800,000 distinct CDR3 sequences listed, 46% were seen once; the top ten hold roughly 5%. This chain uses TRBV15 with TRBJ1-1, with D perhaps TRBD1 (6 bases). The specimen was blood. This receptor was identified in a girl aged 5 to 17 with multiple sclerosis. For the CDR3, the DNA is TGTGCCACCAGCACTAAGGGCAGGGGAAGGAACACTGAAGCTTTCTTT. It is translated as CATSTKGRGRNTEAFF.